One sample yielded the 24 T cell receptor beta chains listed below, sequenced in a study of T cell changes during pregnancy in multiple sclerosis. Method: immunoSEQ multiplex PCR; TCRdb's copy keeps in-frame clones and lacks some. The table records approximately 50,000 clones, 92% of them present only once. The sample in question was CD4+ T cells from peripheral blood mononuclear cells, obtained after pregnancy. Receptors were obtained from a female donor with multiple sclerosis, enrolled in a pregnancy study.

The chain uses TRBV4-1 and TRBJ1-2; TRBD1 is a possible D gene (5 bases). The CDR3 totals 16 residues. The germline V gene has CDR1 MGHRA and CDR2 YSYEKL. The germline V and J ends were trimmed by 1 base and 8 bases, with 20 bases remaining between them. This CDR3 is CASSQGRLTGLEGYTF. CDR3 in DNA: TGCGCCAGCAGCCAAGGGAGGCTTACGGGACTTGAGGGCTACACCTTC.

The J gene is TRBJ1-1, the V gene TRBV7-9; 12 bases fit TRBD1. The ends lost 4 bases at V and 6 bases at J; junction bases unmatched: 9. Germline V CDR1 and CDR2: SEHNR, FQNEAQ (reference sequence). This CDR3 region has 16 residues. The CDR3 DNA is TGTGCCAGCAGCTCCGGTGGGACAGGGGGCCGGGCTGAAGCTTTCTTT. Protein product: CASSSGGTGGRAEAFF.

CDR3 sequence reads: CASSLRSGGANTEAFF. CDR3 bases: TGTGCCAGCAGCTTACGGTCAGGGGGCGCGAACACTGAAGCTTTCTTT. The chain carries TRBV7-2 and TRBJ1-1, with 8 bases that match TRBD1. After removal of 2 bases from V and 1 base from J, the junction contained 6 bases not matched to a gene. The length of the CDR3 is 16 residues. Germline V gene lookup returns CDR1 SGHTA and CDR2 FQGNSA.

This clone occurred a few times. The rearrangement uses TRBV12-5 and TRBJ2-6; TRBD1 is a possible D gene (6 bases). The V end lost 2 bases, the J end lost 12 bases, and 17 bases lay between the germline ends. Germline V gene data show CDR1 as LGHNT and CDR2 as FRNRAP. The CDR3 runs 15 residues. CDR3 amino acids: CASGLSLQGISVLTF. In DNA form, the CDR3 reads TGTGCTAGTGGTTTGAGTCTCCAGGGGATCAGCGTCCTGACTTTC.

The V call is TRBV19, the J call TRBJ2-7; TRBD1 agrees at 10 bases. Germline V lookup: CDR1 LNHDA, CDR2 SQIVND (reference sequence). There are 15 residues in the CDR3. The ends lost 2 bases at V and 3 bases at J; junction bases unmatched: 4. The CDR3 here is CASSILGTGDYEQYF. Here the CDR3 DNA reads TGTGCCAGTAGTATACTCGGGACAGGGGACTACGAGCAGTACTTC. Full variable domain (missing parts from reference TRBV19 and TRBJ2-7): DGGITQSPKYLFRKEGQNVTLSCEQNLNHDAMYWYRQDPGQGLRLIYYSQIVNDFQKGDIAEGYSVSREKKESFPLTVTSAQKNPTAFYLCASSILGTGDYEQYFGPGTRLTVT.

V is TRBV18 and J is TRBJ2-3; 14 bases agree with TRBD2. V lost 0 bases and J lost 4; bases outside the gene matches: 0. CDR3 size: 16 residues. In germline, CDR1 is KGHSH, CDR2 LQKENI. Here the CDR3 DNA reads TGTGCCAGCTCACCACCGGGACTAGCGGGAGCAGATACGCAGTATTTT. This translates into CASSPPGLAGADTQYF.

The rearrangement uses TRBV7-9 and TRBJ2-5, with 7 bases lining up with TRBD1. The CDR3 is 14 residues long. Looked up from germline, CDR1 is SEHNR and CDR2 is FQNEAQ (reference sequence). After removal of 5 bases from V and 2 bases from J, the junction contained 5 bases not matched to a gene. DNA for the CDR3: TGTGCCAGCAGCCTGGGACAGCATCAAGAGACCCAGTACTTC. It yields the protein CASSLGQHQETQYF.

Of note for this clone: Compared with germline, one end of the junction differs, possibly owing to a read error. Other DNA sequences of this sample code for an identical CDR3. The V call is TRBV9, the J call TRBJ1-1; D remains ambiguous. CDR1 and CDR2 from the germline V gene are SGDLS and YYNGEE. This CDR3 has 13 residues. CDR3 DNA: TGTGCCAGTAGCGTAGTCGTGAACACTGAAGCTTTCTTT. The encoded protein is CASSVVVNTEAFF.

The J gene is TRBJ2-1, the V gene TRBV7-8, with TRBD2 matching over 7 bases. This CDR3 is built from 15 residues. The germline gives CDR1 SGHVS, CDR2 FQNEAQ. With V trimmed by 2 bases and J by 4 bases, 5 bases remained unmatched. In nucleotides, the CDR3 is TGTGCCAGCAGCTTAATCGCGGGAGAATACAATGAGCAGTTCTTC. Its translation is CASSLIAGEYNEQFF.

The rearrangement links TRBV11-2 to TRBJ2-1, with D possibly matching TRBD2 (5 bases). The CDR3 is 15 amino acids. V was clipped by 1 base and J by 9 bases, with 16 bases between them. In germline, CDR1 is SGHAT, CDR2 FQNNGV. The chain's CDR3 is CASSLGDGLLAEQFF. In nucleotides, the CDR3 is TGTGCCAGCAGCTTAGGTGACGGACTCCTGGCTGAGCAGTTCTTC.

The chain combines TRBV7-6 with TRBJ2-7, with 10 bases lining up with TRBD2. J was trimmed by 6 bases and V by 5 bases; bases with no gene match: 10. The CDR3 loop spans 15 amino acids. CDR1 is SGHVS and CDR2 is FNYEAQ in the germline V gene. This CDR3 reads CASSAILAGIVEQYF. The CDR3 DNA reads TGTGCCAGCAGCGCAATACTAGCGGGAATAGTCGAGCAGTACTTC.

The V gene is TRBV28, the J gene TRBJ1-5; 7 nucleotides agree with TRBD1. J was trimmed by 7 bases and V by 2 bases; bases with no gene match: 11. CDR1 MDHEN and CDR2 SYDVKM come from the germline V gene. The CDR3 consists of 16 residues. CDR3 coding DNA: TGTGCCAGCAGTTTAAGGCCGGGAACAGGGGCCCAGCCCCAGCATTTT. Amino acids: CASSLRPGTGAQPQHF.

This chain uses TRBV5-1 with TRBJ2-7, with 9 nucleotides matching TRBD2. CDR3 length: 17 amino acids. V lost 1 base to trimming and J lost 7 bases; unmatched junction nucleotides: 15. The germline V gene has CDR1 SGHRS and CDR2 YFSETQ. The DNA of the CDR3 is TGCGCCAGCAGCTTGTGGGGGGTAGCGGGAGCCCAAGGGGAGCAGTACTTC. Its translation is CASSLWGVAGAQGEQYF.

In DNA, the CDR3 is TGTGCCTGGAGGGGGCTTTGGGCGGGGACCGGGGAGCTGTTTTTT. Translating gives CAWRGLWAGTGELFF. V and J are TRBV30 and TRBJ2-2; possible D gene TRBD2, 6 bases. From germline, CDR1 is GTSNPN and CDR2 SVGIG (reference sequence). This CDR3 contains 15 residues. With 3 bases removed from V and 5 bases from J, the gap between germline ends came to 16 bases. The variable domain in full, with the rest retrieved from reference TRBV30 and TRBJ2-2, is SQTIHQWPATLVQPVGSPLSLECTVEGTSNPNLYWYRQAAGRGLQLLFYSVGIGQISSEVPQNLSASRPQDRQFILSSKKLLLSDSGFYLCAWRGLWAGTGELFFGEGSRLTVL.

The V and J genes are TRBV30 and TRBJ2-7; 7 bases match TRBD2. This CDR3 spans 17 amino acids. V was clipped by 4 bases and J by 3 bases; unmatched bases: 18. Germline CDR1 GTSNPN, CDR2 SVGIG (reference sequence). The CDR3 DNA is TGTGCCTGGACTCCGCGCCTGGGTGGCGGGAGACACTACGAGCAGTACTTC. Translating it yields CAWTPRLGGGRHYEQYF.

This chain links TRBV15 with TRBJ2-3, with 14 bases aligning to TRBD2. There are 18 residues in the CDR3. With 0 bases clipped from V and 5 bases from J, the junction kept 7 bases outside the gene matches. Per germline, CDR1 LNHNV and CDR2 YYDKDF (reference sequence). CDR3 in DNA: TGTGCCACCAGCAGAGATCAGAGGGGACTAGCGGGAGTAGATACGCAGTATTTT. Protein: CATSRDQRGLAGVDTQYF.

J is TRBJ2-3 and V is TRBV2; D gene uncertain. Trimming took off 6 bases at V and 6 bases at J, with 7 bases between the two ends. CDR1 and CDR2 from the germline V gene are SNHLY and FYNNEI. This CDR3 is built from 11 residues. The CDR3 protein is CASSPMDTQYF. CDR3 in DNA: TGTGCCAGCAGCCCAATGGATACGCAGTATTTT.

The genes are TRBV18 and TRBJ1-2, with 8 nucleotides matching TRBD1. J was trimmed by 9 bases and V by 4 bases; bases with no gene match: 4. Germline CDR1 is KGHSH and CDR2 is LQKENI. CDR3 length equals 12 residues. CDR3 amino acids: CASSQDRESYTF. CDR3 nucleotide sequence: TGTGCCAGCTCACAGGACAGGGAAAGCTACACCTTC.

The chain links TRBV2 to TRBJ2-7; 10 bases fit TRBD1. Germline V gene sequence: CDR1 SNHLY, CDR2 FYNNEI. The V gene end was trimmed by 7 bases and the J gene end by 3 bases; junction bases not matched to a gene: 3. The CDR3 totals 13 residues. The DNA of the CDR3 is TGTGCCAGCATGGACAGGGGGATCTACGAGCAGTACTTC. It translates to CASMDRGIYEQYF.

The chain is built from TRBV5-1 and TRBJ2-3, with 11 bases fitting TRBD2. The CDR3 totals 16 residues. From germline, CDR1 is SGHRS and CDR2 YFSETQ. Trimming at V came to 2 bases and at J to 4 bases, leaving 6 bases not matched to a gene. This CDR3 reads CASSFTSGRGADTQYF. The CDR3 nucleotides are TGCGCCAGCAGCTTTACTAGCGGGAGAGGCGCAGATACGCAGTATTTT.

Many counts were recorded for this clone. The chain has TRBV5-1 and TRBJ1-2; maybe TRBD1 (5 bases). This CDR3 spans 13 amino acids. The V and J ends lost 4 bases and 3 bases respectively, with 10 bases between them. Germline CDR1 SGHRS, CDR2 YFSETQ. The CDR3 region has the DNA TGCGCCAGCAGCCGGACATCCGACTATGGCTACACCTTC. Its protein product is CASSRTSDYGYTF.

The rearrangement links TRBV19 to TRBJ2-7; TRBD2 is a possible D gene (6 bases). This CDR3 contains 14 residues. The ends were cut back, 5 bases at V and 3 bases at J, with 14 bases in the middle. CDR1 and CDR2 from the germline V gene are LNHDA and SQIVND (reference sequence). Here the CDR3 reads CASSLRDRGYEQYF. The CDR3 DNA sequence: TGTGCCAGTAGTTTGCGGGATAGAGGCTACGAGCAGTACTTC.

This sequence joins TRBV2 and TRBJ2-7, with a possible D match to TRBD2 (6 bases). V was pared by 1 base and J by 3 bases, with 16 bases between. CDR3 length: 16 residues. Germline CDR1 and CDR2: SNHLY and FYNNEI. CDR3 nucleotides: TGTGCCAGCAGTGAAGAGGGAGGCGGCATCCTCTACGAGCAGTACTTC. This encodes CASSEEGGGILYEQYF.

The rearrangement joins TRBV27 to TRBJ2-4; TRBD1 agrees at 9 bases. CDR3 length equals 18 residues. Germline lookup yields CDR1 MNHEY and CDR2 SMNVEV (reference sequence). Germline trimming cut 2 bases from V and 5 bases from J; bases unmatched to any gene: 13. CDR3 loop: CASSLKGGQGYFQNIQYF. In DNA, the CDR3 is TGTGCCAGCAGTTTAAAGGGAGGACAGGGGTACTTCCAAAACATTCAGTACTTC.